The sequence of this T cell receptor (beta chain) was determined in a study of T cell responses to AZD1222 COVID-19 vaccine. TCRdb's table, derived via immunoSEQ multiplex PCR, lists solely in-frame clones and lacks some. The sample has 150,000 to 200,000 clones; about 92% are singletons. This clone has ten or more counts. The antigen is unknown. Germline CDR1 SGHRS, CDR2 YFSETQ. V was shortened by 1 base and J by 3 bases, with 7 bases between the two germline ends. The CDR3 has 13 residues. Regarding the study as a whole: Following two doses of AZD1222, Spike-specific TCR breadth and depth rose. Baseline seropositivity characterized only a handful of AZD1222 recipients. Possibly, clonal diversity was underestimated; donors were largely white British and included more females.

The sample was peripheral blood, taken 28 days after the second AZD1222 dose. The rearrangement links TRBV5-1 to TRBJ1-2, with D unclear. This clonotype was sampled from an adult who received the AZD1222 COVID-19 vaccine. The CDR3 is CASSLHRDYGYTF. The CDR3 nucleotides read TGCGCCAGCAGCTTGCATAGGGACTATGGCTACACCTTC. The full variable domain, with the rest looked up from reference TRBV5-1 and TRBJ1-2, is KAGVTQTPRYLIKTRGQQVTLSCSPISGHRSVSWYQQTPGQGLQFLFEYFSETQRNKGNFPGRFSGRQFSNSRSEMNVSTLELGDSALYLCASSLHRDYGYTFGSGTRLTVV.